This record looks at one T cell receptor (beta chain) sequence and its context. Its antigen remains unknown. A read error is possible here, since a much larger clone lies one base away. Bulk tissue was left unsorted, and RNA and DNA were co-extracted from about 21-30 mg of it. CDR1 and CDR2 from the germline V gene are ENHRY and SYGVKD. This CDR3 spans 13 amino acids. TCR beta cDNA was prepared out of roughly 0.5 ug total RNA by means of a constant-region primer. Investigators got TCR beta libraries out of three nested multiplex PCR rounds, done with slightly modified ARM-PCR. For around 11 cycles apiece, the opening two PCR rounds ran with TRBV1-TRBV30 forward primers and a C-beta reverse primer. MiXCR, applied by TCRdb to the multiplex PCR reads, yields one record per CDR3 protein. The sample lists 100,000 to 150,000 distinct CDR3 sequences, 50% to 80% occurring once. The data originate from a study of tumor-infiltrating lymphocytes in primary liver carcinoma. The wider study: The five patients, who were men and women, ranged in age from 30 to 69 years. Regardless of tissue type, samples showed similar yields of roughly 3.5 to 7.13 million productive TCRbeta reads.

Broader study findings: Only about 7.5-24% of top clones were detected in all five tumor regions.

V is TRBV10-3 and J is TRBJ1-1, with D perhaps TRBD1 (6 bases). The specimen sequenced was liver tumor tissue from sampling region 3. The subset denotes: tumor region T3, left-lateral pole. This clonotype was obtained from a woman in her sixties with primary liver carcinoma and hepatitis B virus infection. CDR3 nucleotide sequence: TGTGCCGTCAGAGGGGGTAGTGACACTGAAGCTTTCTTT. Protein: CAVRGGSDTEAFF.